Shown below are 21 T cell receptor beta chains from a single sample sequenced in a study of blood T cell repertoires in COVID-19. Repertoires were generated with immunoSEQ multiplex PCR, while TCRdb's copy carries only in-frame clones and drops some. The profile shows 84,000 or so clones, roughly 80% of them singletons. Input material: peripheral blood. The receptors here all came from a man older than 75 with active or convalescent COVID-19.

This rearrangement joins TRBV5-1 to TRBJ1-4; 10 nucleotides align to TRBD1. Per germline, CDR1 SGHRS and CDR2 YFSETQ. CDR3 length: 15 residues. V shed 3 bases and J 8 bases; nucleotides not matched to a gene: 7. CDR3 protein: CASSWGQGIGEKLFF. CDR3 sequence (DNA): TGCGCCAGCAGCTGGGGACAGGGGATTGGAGAAAAACTGTTTTTT. Full variable domain (rest looked up from reference TRBV5-1 and TRBJ1-4): KAGVTQTPRYLIKTRGQQVTLSCSPISGHRSVSWYQQTPGQGLQFLFEYFSETQRNKGNFPGRFSGRQFSNSRSEMNVSTLELGDSALYLCASSWGQGIGEKLFFGSGTQLSVL.

The V and J genes are TRBV7-9 and TRBJ1-2; tentative D call: TRBD1 (5 bases). The CDR3 loop spans 15 amino acids. Trimming pared 2 bases from V and 4 bases from J, leaving 14 bases between. Germline CDR1 and CDR2: SEHNR and FQNEAQ (reference sequence). The CDR3: CASSLTGPSGYGYTF. The CDR3 DNA reads TGTGCCAGCAGCTTAACAGGCCCATCGGGCTATGGCTACACCTTC.

The chain employs TRBV28 and TRBJ1-5; 7 nucleotides line up with TRBD1. V trimming: 6 bases; J trimming: 7 bases; junction bases outside the gene matches: 9. CDR3 length: 14 residues. Germline CDR1 is MDHEN and CDR2 is SYDVKM. The CDR3 loop is CASSPRQGTQPQHF. The CDR3 nucleotides are TGTGCCAGCAGCCCAAGACAGGGTACCCAGCCCCAGCATTTT.

This clone showed up just once. The J gene is TRBJ2-2, the V gene TRBV7-7; weak D call: TRBD2 (7 bases). The V end was cut by 5 bases, the J end by 4 bases, with 20 bases between. The germline V gene has CDR1 SSHAT and CDR2 FNYEAQ (reference sequence). The CDR3 contains 17 residues. Written as DNA, the CDR3 is TGTGCCAGCAGCCCAGTCGGGGGGCGTTTGGGCACCGGGGAGCTGTTTTTT. Its translation is CASSPVGGRLGTGELFF.

The chain combines TRBV24-1 with TRBJ2-2, with TRBD2 matching over 10 bases. The CDR3 covers 14 residues. CDR1 is KGHDR, CDR2 SFDVKD, per germline. Trimming cost V 10 bases and J 6 bases; bases outside gene matches: 7. The CDR3 loop reads CATLAGDGAGELFF. As DNA, the CDR3 is TGTGCCACGCTAGCGGGAGATGGGGCCGGGGAGCTGTTTTTT.

The chain uses TRBV10-2 and TRBJ2-1; D unclear. The CDR3 runs 14 residues. Per the germline V gene, CDR1 is WSHSY and CDR2 is SAAADI. The V end was cut by 4 bases, the J end by 0 bases, with 7 bases between. CDR3 region: CASSVSSSYNEQFF. The CDR3 region has the DNA TGCGCCAGCAGTGTCTCGAGCTCCTACAATGAGCAGTTCTTC.

This chain links TRBV24-1 with TRBJ2-1; TRBD2 matches 8 bases. Looked up from germline, CDR1 is KGHDR and CDR2 is SFDVKD. V shed 4 bases and J 3 bases; nucleotides not matched to a gene: 7. The CDR3 is 16 amino acids. Here the CDR3 DNA reads TGTGCCACCAGTGAAGCTCTAGCGGGTCACTACAATGAGCAGTTCTTC. Its translation is CATSEALAGHYNEQFF.

The chain links TRBV27 to TRBJ2-5, with 9 bases matching TRBD1. CDR3 length: 14 residues. CDR1 is MNHEY and CDR2 is SMNVEV in the germline V gene (reference sequence). The V segment lost 3 bases and the J segment 7 bases; nucleotides outside the gene matches: 6. The CDR3 nucleotides are TGTGCCAGCAGTTTTCGAACAGGGGGCGGGACCCAGTACTTC. Translating it yields CASSFRTGGGTQYF.

This chain connects TRBV7-9 to TRBJ1-2, with TRBD1 matching over 8 bases. The germline V gene encodes CDR1 SEHNR and CDR2 FQNEAQ (reference sequence). Trimming took 2 bases from V and 6 from J; bases not matched to a gene: 5. The CDR3 totals 14 residues. CDR3 in DNA: TGTGCCAGCAGCTTATCAGGGGGCAAAGATGGCTACACCTTC. Encoded protein: CASSLSGGKDGYTF.

The chain has TRBV28 and TRBJ1-6, with D possibly being TRBD1 (5 bases). Trimming stripped 5 bases from V and 9 bases from J, with 29 bases between. This CDR3 is built from 19 residues. Germline assignment: CDR1 MDHEN and CDR2 SYDVKM. CDR3 protein: CASSPPPLGTGQRGSPLHF. The CDR3 bases are TGTGCCAGCAGTCCGCCACCCCTAGGGACTGGCCAGAGGGGTTCACCCCTCCACTTT.

DNA for the CDR3: TGCGCCAGCAGCTTGGATGGAGGTGGCTTAGAAGCTTTCTTT. Translating gives CASSLDGGGLEAFF. The chain uses TRBV5-1 and TRBJ1-1; D is unresolved. Germline V gives CDR1 SGHRS, CDR2 YFSETQ. CDR3 length equals 14 residues. Between the trimmed V and J ends, which lost 0 bases and 8 bases, there was a span of 14 bases.

The rearrangement joins TRBV18 to TRBJ2-2, with 7 nucleotides matching TRBD1. Losses at the gene ends were 3 bases for V and 0 bases for J; bases not matched to a gene: 7. CDR3 size: 17 residues. Germline-derived CDR1 and CDR2 are KGHSH and LQKENI. The chain's CDR3 is CASSPGRDRANTGELFF. The CDR3 region has the DNA TGTGCCAGCTCACCTGGCCGGGACAGAGCGAACACCGGGGAGCTGTTTTTT.

The V call is TRBV7-2, the J call TRBJ2-3; a possible D gene is TRBD2 (5 bases). In germline, CDR1 is SGHTA, CDR2 FQGNSA. This CDR3 is 17 amino acids long. Trimming removed 5 bases from V and 3 bases from J, with 21 bases in between. The CDR3 is CASSPTLLRGRTDTQYF. The CDR3 coding sequence is TGTGCCAGCAGCCCCACGCTTCTTCGGGGTCGTACAGATACGCAGTATTTT.

The chain uses TRBV5-6 and TRBJ1-5, with 7 bases lining up with TRBD1. CDR1 is SGHDT and CDR2 is YYEEEE in the germline V gene. With V trimmed by 5 bases and J by 5 bases, 4 bases remained unmatched. This CDR3 contains 13 residues. CDR3 in DNA: TGTGCCAGCAGTACAGGGGCCTATCAGCCCCAGCATTTT. Its protein product is CASSTGAYQPQHF.

This chain uses TRBV19 with TRBJ2-5; 8 bases line up with TRBD1. In germline, CDR1 is LNHDA, CDR2 SQIVND (reference sequence). This CDR3 is 14 amino acids long. V was clipped by 3 bases and J by 4 bases; unmatched bases: 4. This CDR3 reads CASSIQGARETQYF. The CDR3 region has the DNA TGTGCCAGTAGTATCCAGGGGGCGCGAGAGACCCAGTACTTC.

The chain uses TRBV18 and TRBJ2-1, with 9 bases identical to TRBD2. The germline CDR1 and CDR2 sequences are KGHSH and LQKENI. The CDR3 has 15 amino acids. The V gene end was trimmed by 3 bases and the J gene end by 6 bases; junction bases not matched to a gene: 6. Here the CDR3 reads CASSPLSGSGNEQFF. CDR3 sequence (DNA): TGTGCCAGCTCACCTCTTAGCGGGAGTGGCAATGAGCAGTTCTTC.

The chain joins TRBV7-9 to TRBJ2-1; 8 bases fit TRBD1. V shed 6 bases, J shed 7 bases, and the junction held 8 bases outside the gene matches. Germline loops: CDR1 SEHNR, CDR2 FQNEAQ (reference sequence). The CDR3 sequence is 14 residues long. This chain's CDR3 is CASRRTGSGNEQFF. The CDR3 nucleotides read TGTGCCAGCAGGAGGACAGGGTCAGGGAATGAGCAGTTCTTC.

The genes are TRBV3-1 (or the pseudogene TRBV3-2) and TRBJ2-5, with 11 bases aligning to TRBD2. CDR1 and CDR2 (germline): LGHDT, YNNKEL (reference sequence). The length of the CDR3 is 17 residues. V was pared by 1 base and J by 4 bases, with 8 bases of the junction left unmatched. The CDR3 nucleotides read TGTGCCAGCAGCCAAGTCGGGATAGCGGGAGGGGGAGAGACCCAGTACTTC. Protein: CASSQVGIAGGGETQYF.

This chain uses TRBV18 with TRBJ2-7; TRBD1 matches 9 bases. With V trimmed by 2 bases and J by 7 bases, 12 bases remained unmatched. The CDR3 contains 16 residues. Germline V lookup: CDR1 KGHSH, CDR2 LQKENI. The CDR3 DNA is TGTGCCAGCTCACCATCCCGGACAGGGGTGCAGTGGGAGCAGTACGTC. Translated, it gives CASSPSRTGVQWEQYV.

The V and J genes are TRBV30 and TRBJ2-5; D is unresolved. Germline V CDR1 and CDR2: GTSNPN, SVGIG (reference sequence). This CDR3 spans 13 amino acids. The V end was cut by 5 bases, the J end by 7 bases, with 17 bases between. CDR3 loop: CAWSPAARGTQYF. The CDR3 DNA reads TGTGCCTGGTCTCCGGCAGCTCGCGGGACCCAGTACTTC.

This clone was seen a few times. The genes are TRBV29-1 and TRBJ1-2; D is uncertain. This CDR3 contains 14 residues. Trimming cost V 4 bases and J 1 base, with 13 bases left between them. CDR1 and CDR2 from the germline V gene are SQVTM and ANQGSEA. CDR3 in DNA: TGCAGCGTTGTGGGAGGATCCATTAACTATGGCTACACCTTC. It is translated as CSVVGGSINYGYTF.